The rows below give T cell receptor beta chains drawn from one sample of a study of T cell responses to AZD1222 COVID-19 vaccine. Repertoires were generated with immunoSEQ multiplex PCR, while TCRdb's copy carries only in-frame clones and drops some. The table has 120,000 to 150,000 clones, around 90% seen once. Material: peripheral blood, obtained on day 0 of AZD1222 vaccination. All receptors come from an adult in good health. CDR3s include the opening cysteine and the closing phenylalanine or tryptophan. The order of the fields is V gene, D gene, clone size, J gene, CDR3 protein, CDR3 DNA. The D gene is left open where the match is weak. A row's size may be missing; if present it is once, few, many or a size class.

V gene: TRBV6-2/TRBV6-3
D gene: NA
clone size: NA
J gene: TRBJ1-6
CDR3 protein: CASSTGGLRSPLHF
CDR3 DNA: TGTGCCAGCAGTACGGGGGGGCTCCGTTCACCCCTCCACTTT

V gene: TRBV7-2
D gene: NA
clone size: NA
J gene: TRBJ2-1
CDR3 protein: CASSPRAEQFF
CDR3 DNA: TGTGCCAGCAGCCCCCGGGCCGAGCAGTTCTTC

V gene: TRBV6-5
D gene: NA
clone size: NA
J gene: TRBJ2-7
CDR3 protein: CASSSTYEQYF
CDR3 DNA: TGTGCCAGCAGTTCAACCTACGAGCAGTACTTC

V gene: TRBV27
D gene: TRBD2
clone size: NA
J gene: TRBJ2-7
CDR3 protein: CASSPQGPLAGVAYEQYF
CDR3 DNA: TGTGCCAGCAGTCCACAGGGTCCCTTAGCGGGAGTCGCCTACGAGCAGTACTTC

V gene: TRBV30
D gene: TRBD1
clone size: many
J gene: TRBJ2-7
CDR3 protein: CAWSARTGDRYEQYF
CDR3 DNA: TGTGCCTGGAGTGCCCGGACAGGGGATCGCTACGAGCAGTACTTC

V gene: TRBV14
D gene: NA
clone size: NA
J gene: TRBJ2-2
CDR3 protein: CASSQANRVPGELFF
CDR3 DNA: TGTGCCAGCAGCCAAGCGAACAGGGTCCCGGGGGAGCTGTTTTTT

V gene: TRBV6-1
D gene: TRBD2
clone size: NA
J gene: TRBJ2-7
CDR3 protein: CASSEWSSGRIKQYF
CDR3 DNA: TGTGCCAGCAGTGAATGGAGTAGCGGGAGAATAAAGCAGTACTTC

V gene: TRBV7-2
D gene: NA
clone size: NA
J gene: TRBJ1-1
CDR3 protein: CASSLGHLNTEAFF
CDR3 DNA: TGTGCCAGCAGCTTAGGACATCTGAACACTGAAGCTTTCTTT

V gene: TRBV20-1
D gene: NA
clone size: once
J gene: TRBJ1-1
CDR3 protein: CSASKGGTEAFF
CDR3 DNA: TGCAGTGCTAGTAAGGGGGGTACTGAAGCTTTCTTT

V gene: TRBV28
D gene: NA
clone size: NA
J gene: TRBJ2-1
CDR3 protein: CASGTTYNEQFF
CDR3 DNA: TGTGCCAGCGGGACAACATACAATGAGCAGTTCTTC

V gene: TRBV28
D gene: NA
clone size: NA
J gene: TRBJ1-5
CDR3 protein: CASISGPGQPQHF
CDR3 DNA: TGTGCCAGCATCTCGGGACCGGGGCAGCCCCAGCATTTT

V gene: TRBV4-2
D gene: TRBD2
clone size: NA
J gene: TRBJ2-1
CDR3 protein: CASSRKGYWDYNTSSYNEQFF
CDR3 DNA: TGTGCCAGCAGCCGGAAGGGGTACTGGGACTACAATACGAGCTCCTACAATGAGCAGTTCTTC

V gene: TRBV5-1
D gene: NA
clone size: NA
J gene: TRBJ2-5
CDR3 protein: CASSLAFSDYGGETQYF
CDR3 DNA: TGCGCCAGCAGCTTGGCCTTTAGCGATTATGGGGGGGAGACCCAGTACTTC

V gene: TRBV9
D gene: NA
clone size: NA
J gene: TRBJ2-2
CDR3 protein: CASSVGTGELFF
CDR3 DNA: TGTGCCAGCAGCGTAGGGACCGGGGAGCTGTTTTTT

V gene: TRBV10-1
D gene: TRBD2
clone size: NA
J gene: TRBJ2-1
CDR3 protein: CASSEGTSGPNEQFF
CDR3 DNA: TGCGCCAGCAGTGAAGGGACTAGCGGACCGAATGAGCAGTTCTTC

V gene: TRBV3-1/TRBV3-2
D gene: TRBD1
clone size: NA
J gene: TRBJ1-3
CDR3 protein: CASSQVSGGAPGNTIYF
CDR3 DNA: TGTGCCAGCAGCCAAGTATCAGGGGGCGCACCTGGAAACACCATATATTTT

V gene: TRBV6-5
D gene: NA
clone size: NA
J gene: TRBJ1-1
CDR3 protein: CASSYTGMNTEAFF
CDR3 DNA: TGTGCCAGCAGTTACACGGGGATGAACACTGAAGCTTTCTTT

V gene: TRBV3-1/TRBV3-2
D gene: NA
clone size: NA
J gene: TRBJ2-7
CDR3 protein: CASSQELAAGSGEQYF
CDR3 DNA: TGTGCCAGCAGCCAAGAATTAGCAGCTGGCTCCGGGGAGCAGTACTTC

V gene: TRBV14
D gene: NA
clone size: NA
J gene: TRBJ2-7
CDR3 protein: CASSSYYEQYF
CDR3 DNA: TGTGCCAGCAGCTCATATTACGAGCAGTACTTC

V gene: TRBV28
D gene: NA
clone size: NA
J gene: TRBJ1-2
CDR3 protein: CASSLSLDSNYGYTF
CDR3 DNA: TGTGCCAGCAGTTTGTCTTTGGACAGCAACTATGGCTACACCTTC

V gene: TRBV7-8
D gene: TRBD1
clone size: NA
J gene: TRBJ1-5
CDR3 protein: CASSRDRDNQPQHF
CDR3 DNA: TGTGCCAGCAGCAGAGACAGGGACAATCAGCCCCAGCATTTT

V gene: TRBV19
D gene: TRBD2
clone size: few
J gene: TRBJ2-5
CDR3 protein: CASSKTSGSETQYF
CDR3 DNA: TGTGCCAGTAGTAAGACTAGCGGGAGTGAGACCCAGTACTTC

V gene: TRBV18
D gene: TRBD1
clone size: NA
J gene: TRBJ1-2
CDR3 protein: CASSQNYRDRMNYGYTF
CDR3 DNA: TGTGCCAGCTCACAAAACTACCGGGACAGGATGAACTATGGCTACACCTTC

V gene: TRBV7-9
D gene: NA
clone size: NA
J gene: TRBJ1-2
CDR3 protein: CASSLGWIEEGYTF
CDR3 DNA: TGTGCCAGCAGCTTAGGGTGGATCGAGGAGGGCTACACCTTC

V gene: TRBV4-3
D gene: NA
clone size: NA
J gene: TRBJ1-1
CDR3 protein: CASSQDKGRYTEAFF
CDR3 DNA: TGCGCCAGCAGCCAAGATAAAGGGAGGTACACTGAAGCTTTCTTT

V gene: TRBV9
D gene: TRBD1
clone size: once
J gene: TRBJ1-6
CDR3 protein: CASSKQGARGNSPLHF
CDR3 DNA: TGTGCCAGCAGCAAGCAGGGGGCCCGAGGAAATTCACCCCTCCACTTT

V gene: TRBV27
D gene: NA
clone size: few
J gene: TRBJ2-7
CDR3 protein: CASSSVTGIRSYEQYF
CDR3 DNA: TGTGCCAGCAGTTCAGTAACAGGGATCCGCTCCTACGAGCAGTACTTC

V gene: TRBV29-1
D gene: TRBD2
clone size: once
J gene: TRBJ2-7
CDR3 protein: CSVEIAGDYEQYF
CDR3 DNA: TGCAGCGTTGAAATAGCGGGAGACTACGAGCAGTACTTC

V gene: TRBV11-1
D gene: NA
clone size: NA
J gene: TRBJ1-1
CDR3 protein: CASSSAGENTEAFF
CDR3 DNA: TGTGCCAGCAGCTCAGCAGGGGAAAACACTGAAGCTTTCTTT

V gene: TRBV28
D gene: NA
clone size: NA
J gene: TRBJ1-5
CDR3 protein: CASRVGTGRSHF
CDR3 DNA: TGTGCCAGCAGAGTGGGGACTGGGAGAAGCCATTTT

V gene: TRBV28
D gene: TRBD2
clone size: NA
J gene: TRBJ2-5
CDR3 protein: CASRVAGKETQYF
CDR3 DNA: TGTGCCAGCAGAGTAGCGGGAAAAGAGACCCAGTACTTC

V gene: TRBV9
D gene: NA
clone size: NA
J gene: TRBJ1-4
CDR3 protein: CASSVGGRIITNEKLFF
CDR3 DNA: TGTGCCAGCAGCGTAGGGGGCAGAATAATAACTAATGAAAAACTGTTTTTT

V gene: TRBV7-2
D gene: NA
clone size: NA
J gene: TRBJ2-2
CDR3 protein: CASSGYMDGELFF
CDR3 DNA: TGTGCCAGCAGCGGCTATATGGACGGGGAGCTGTTTTTT

V gene: TRBV24-1
D gene: TRBD1
clone size: NA
J gene: TRBJ2-3
CDR3 protein: CATSGLGAQGATDTQYF
CDR3 DNA: TGTGCCACCAGTGGCTTGGGGGCTCAGGGGGCCACAGATACGCAGTATTTT

V gene: TRBV10-3
D gene: TRBD1
clone size: NA
J gene: TRBJ1-2
CDR3 protein: CAIKPGQGWGGYTF
CDR3 DNA: TGTGCCATCAAACCGGGACAGGGGTGGGGAGGCTACACCTTC

V gene: TRBV29-1
D gene: NA
clone size: once
J gene: TRBJ1-1
CDR3 protein: CSVGGTLTEAFF
CDR3 DNA: TGCAGCGTTGGAGGGACCCTTACTGAAGCTTTCTTT

V gene: TRBV4-1
D gene: NA
clone size: NA
J gene: TRBJ1-4
CDR3 protein: CASSQGPGGEKLFF
CDR3 DNA: TGCGCCAGCAGCCAAGGACCAGGAGGGGAAAAACTGTTTTTT

V gene: TRBV15
D gene: NA
clone size: once
J gene: TRBJ2-5
CDR3 protein: CATSRDIVGARETQYF
CDR3 DNA: TGTGCCACCAGCAGAGATATTGTAGGAGCCCGCGAGACCCAGTACTTC

V gene: TRBV27
D gene: TRBD2
clone size: NA
J gene: TRBJ2-7
CDR3 protein: CASSSGTSMYEQYF
CDR3 DNA: TGTGCCAGCAGTTCCGGGACTAGTATGTACGAGCAGTACTTC

V gene: TRBV28
D gene: TRBD2
clone size: NA
J gene: TRBJ2-7
CDR3 protein: CASSSVAGGPSSYEQYF
CDR3 DNA: TGTGCCAGCAGTTCCGTAGCGGGAGGGCCATCTTCCTACGAGCAGTACTTC

V gene: TRBV12-3/TRBV12-4
D gene: NA
clone size: NA
J gene: TRBJ2-1
CDR3 protein: CASSLEADREQFF
CDR3 DNA: TGTGCCAGCAGTTTAGAAGCTGATAGGGAGCAGTTCTTC

V gene: TRBV6-5
D gene: NA
clone size: NA
J gene: TRBJ1-3
CDR3 protein: CASSYSIWASGNTIYF
CDR3 DNA: TGTGCCAGCAGTTACTCGATCTGGGCCTCTGGAAACACCATATATTTT

V gene: TRBV2
D gene: NA
clone size: NA
J gene: TRBJ2-1
CDR3 protein: CASSEPLASSRDYNEQFF
CDR3 DNA: TGTGCCAGCAGTGAGCCGCTAGCGAGCTCAAGGGACTACAATGAGCAGTTCTTC

V gene: TRBV18
D gene: TRBD1
clone size: NA
J gene: TRBJ1-5
CDR3 protein: CASSPGQGSNQPQHF
CDR3 DNA: TGTGCCAGCTCACCGGGACAGGGGAGCAATCAGCCCCAGCATTTT

V gene: TRBV28
D gene: TRBD1
clone size: NA
J gene: TRBJ1-4
CDR3 protein: CASSPSGQTDEKLFF
CDR3 DNA: TGTGCCAGCAGTCCATCGGGACAGACCGATGAAAAACTGTTTTTT

V gene: TRBV6-5
D gene: NA
clone size: NA
J gene: TRBJ1-4
CDR3 protein: CASSYNSGRGEKLFF
CDR3 DNA: TGTGCCAGCAGTTACAATTCAGGGAGGGGTGAAAAACTGTTTTTT